The sequence of this TCR beta chain was determined in a study of shared clonotypes between healthy human individuals. Study background: The study used three CD4 naive, three CD4 memory, two CD8 naive and one CD8 memory plate per donor.

Profiling relied on immunoSEQ multiplex PCR, and the TCRdb table lists in-frame clones only, not all of them. The profile shows a few hundred thousand clones, almost 97% of them singletons. There were no recent acute infections or vaccinations among the donors, who were healthy HIV-negative adults. CD45RA-negative memory and CD45RA+ naive subsets were split from the CD4+ cells. The CDR3 runs to 14 residues. Germline values: CDR1 LNHDA, CDR2 SQIVND (reference sequence). Unmatched junction bases numbered 5, after V lost 6 bases and J lost 3 bases. Material: naive CD4+ T cells sorted from blood. Subset given: CD45RA+ positively selected. The chain is built from TRBV19 and TRBJ2-1; 7 bases agree with TRBD1. This receptor was obtained from a woman in her 30s in good health. CDR3 residues: CASRKGQYYNEQFF. DNA for the CDR3: TGTGCCAGTAGAAAGGGACAGTACTACAATGAGCAGTTCTTC.